Below, 20 T cell receptor beta chains from the same sample are listed, as sequenced in a study of blood T cell repertoires in COVID-19. Generated by immunoSEQ multiplex PCR, the TCRdb table keeps only in-frame clones and is missing some. The data show 82,000 or so clones, 80% to 90% seen once. The specimen was PBMCs or T cells enriched from blood (not recorded which). These receptors were collected from a woman between 50 and 59 years old with acute COVID-19.

The V gene is TRBV27, the J gene TRBJ1-5; D perhaps matches TRBD1 (5 bases). Germline CDR1 reads MNHEY; CDR2 reads SMNVEV (reference sequence). CDR3 length equals 13 residues. V shed 5 bases and J shed 5 bases, with 10 bases lying between them. The CDR3 region is CASSRQGDQPQHF. CDR3 sequence (DNA): TGTGCCAGCAGTCGCCAGGGTGATCAGCCCCAGCATTTT.

The rearrangement links TRBV30 to TRBJ2-7; 9 bases match TRBD2. Germline values: CDR1 GTSNPN, CDR2 SVGIG (reference sequence). The CDR3 covers 14 residues. Trimming removed 3 bases from V and 2 bases from J; junction bases left unmatched: 5. The CDR3 DNA is TGTGCCTGGAGCTTAGCGGGGGCCCCCTACGAGCAGTACTTC. Amino acids: CAWSLAGAPYEQYF.

The gene calls are TRBV3-1 (or the pseudogene TRBV3-2) and TRBJ1-1, with D perhaps matching TRBD1 (5 bases). This CDR3 comprises 14 residues. The germline CDR1 and CDR2 sequences are LGHDT and YNNKEL (reference sequence). The V gene lost 0 bases and the J gene lost 6 bases, with 11 bases spanning the gap. CDR3 bases: TGTGCCAGCAGCCAAGATCAGGGTTTTGCTGAAGCTTTCTTT. Translating it yields CASSQDQGFAEAFF.

This clone was counted a few times. V is TRBV7-3 and J is TRBJ2-3; a weak D match, TRBD2 (6 bases). The CDR3 is made up of 14 amino acids. Germline V gene data show CDR1 as SGHTA and CDR2 as FQGTGA. V shed 5 bases and J shed 0 bases, with 9 bases lying between them. This CDR3 is CASSRSGSTDTQYF. For the CDR3, the DNA is TGTGCCAGCAGCAGGAGCGGGAGCACAGATACGCAGTATTTT. Variable domain in full (rest from reference TRBV7-3 and TRBJ2-3): GAGVSQTPSNKVTEKGKYVELRCDPISGHTALYWYRQSLGQGPEFLIYFQGTGAADDSGLPNDRFFAVRPEGSVSTLKIQRTERGDSAVYLCASSRSGSTDTQYFGPGTRLTVL.

This rearrangement joins TRBV7-6 to TRBJ2-7; the match to TRBD2 covers 8 bases. CDR3 length: 17 amino acids. From germline, CDR1 is SGHVS and CDR2 FNYEAQ. The ends lost 2 bases at V and 5 bases at J; junction bases unmatched: 14. CDR3 region: CASSLYGGSGSSDEQYF. Here the CDR3 DNA reads TGTGCCAGCAGCTTATATGGAGGGAGCGGGAGTTCCGACGAGCAGTACTTC.

The V call is TRBV11-3, the J call TRBJ1-1; weak D call: TRBD1 (5 bases). V was pared by 1 base and J by 1 base, with 10 bases between. The germline V gene encodes CDR1 SGHNT and CDR2 YENEEA. This CDR3 region has 15 residues. The chain's CDR3 is CASSLGGEGNTEAFF. The CDR3 nucleotides are TGTGCCAGCAGCTTAGGGGGGGAAGGGAACACTGAAGCTTTCTTT.

This clone has a single count. The V call is TRBV7-2, the J call TRBJ1-2; TRBD1 aligns across 10 bases. Germline CDR1 is SGHTA and CDR2 is FQGNSA. V gave up 4 bases and J gave up 4 bases; unmatched junction bases: 6. This CDR3 contains 15 residues. The CDR3 loop reads CASSSRQGAAYGYTF. The CDR3, as DNA: TGTGCCAGCAGCTCTCGACAGGGGGCGGCCTATGGCTACACCTTC.

The J gene is TRBJ1-2, the V gene TRBV7-8, with a possible D match to TRBD1 (6 bases). Germline V gene sequence: CDR1 SGHVS, CDR2 FQNEAQ. Trimming took off 4 bases at V and 4 bases at J, with 22 bases between the two ends. The CDR3 has 17 residues. In DNA form, the CDR3 reads TGTGCCAGCAGCTCAGGGGCCGATCTCAGGAGACCCTATGGCTACACCTTC. This sequence encodes CASSSGADLRRPYGYTF.

This clone was seen only once. The chain joins TRBV29-1 to TRBJ1-2; D possibly corresponds to TRBD1 (5 bases). Germline loops: CDR1 SQVTM, CDR2 ANQGSEA. Trimming pared 5 bases from V and 8 bases from J, leaving 15 bases between. The CDR3 consists of 12 residues. Written as DNA, the CDR3 is TGCAGCGTTTTAGGCAGGGCGGGAGGCTACACCTTC. Translating gives CSVLGRAGGYTF.

In DNA form, the CDR3 reads TGTGCCAGCAGCCAAGTTCAGGCAGGGGGTGAGCAGTTCTTC. It is translated as CASSQVQAGGEQFF. The rearrangement uses TRBV14 and TRBJ2-1; TRBD1 matches at 7 bases. Per the germline V gene, CDR1 is SGHDN and CDR2 is FVKESK. The V segment lost 1 base and the J segment 9 bases; nucleotides outside the gene matches: 6. CDR3 length: 14 amino acids.

The V and J genes are TRBV6-6 and TRBJ1-2; 8 bases match TRBD1. Germline V gives CDR1 MNHNY, CDR2 SVGAGI (reference sequence). There are 15 residues in the CDR3. The ends lost 5 bases at V and 2 bases at J; junction bases unmatched: 7. CDR3 coding DNA: TGTGCCAGCAGTATAACAGGGGGTTTAAACTATGGCTACACCTTC. The encoded protein is CASSITGGLNYGYTF.

The chain joins TRBV5-1 to TRBJ2-1, with TRBD2 matching over 14 bases. The V gene's germline CDR1 is SGHRS and CDR2 YFSETQ. V was pared by 4 bases and J by 5 bases, with 8 bases of the junction left unmatched. There are 17 residues in the CDR3. This CDR3 is CASSPTSGRADNNEQFF. The CDR3 DNA sequence: TGCGCCAGCAGCCCGACTAGCGGGAGGGCCGATAACAATGAGCAGTTCTTC.

This chain connects TRBV11-3 to TRBJ2-2, with 7 bases that match TRBD1. After removal of 8 bases from V and 6 bases from J, the junction contained 6 bases not matched to a gene. CDR1 and CDR2 (germline): SGHNT, YENEEA. The CDR3 consists of 13 residues. CDR3 amino acids: CASENRGPGELFF. The CDR3 region has the DNA TGTGCCAGCGAGAACAGGGGTCCCGGGGAGCTGTTTTTT.

DNA for the CDR3: TGTGCCAGCAGACAACCTGAGGGGGTATCGCCTGGAAACACCATATATTTT. Translated, it gives CASRQPEGVSPGNTIYF. The rearrangement links TRBV7-2 to TRBJ1-3; weak D call: TRBD1 (6 bases). There are 17 residues in the CDR3. V shed 6 bases and J shed 2 bases, with 20 bases lying between them. CDR1 is SGHTA, CDR2 FQGNSA, per germline.

V is TRBV6-1 and J is TRBJ2-3, with a possible D match to TRBD1 (6 bases). This CDR3 has 14 amino acids. CDR1 MNHNS and CDR2 SASEGT come from the germline V gene. V lost 3 bases to trimming and J lost 5 bases, with 12 bases between them. CDR3 in amino acids: CASSDTGSGDTQYF. The CDR3 DNA follows: TGTGCCAGCAGTGACACAGGGTCGGGAGATACGCAGTATTTT.

With regard to this clone: This same CDR3 is encoded by further DNA sequences in the sample. The genes are TRBV5-1 and TRBJ1-4; D is uncertain. Germline V gene data show CDR1 as SGHRS and CDR2 as YFSETQ. The CDR3 is 15 residues long. V lost 1 base and J 0 bases, leaving 7 bases between the germline ends. In nucleotides, the CDR3 is TGCGCCAGCAGCTTGTCTGGAGCAACTAATGAAAAACTGTTTTTT. Encoded protein: CASSLSGATNEKLFF.

The chain couples TRBV5-4 to TRBJ2-1, with D tentatively TRBD2 (6 bases). This CDR3 comprises 14 residues. V lost 4 bases, J lost 6 bases, and 14 bases lay in between. Per the germline V gene, CDR1 is SGHNT and CDR2 is YYREEE (reference sequence). The CDR3 here is CASSKREDGNEQFF. In DNA form, the CDR3 reads TGTGCCAGCAGCAAAAGGGAGGACGGCAATGAGCAGTTCTTC.

The chain has TRBV19 and TRBJ1-5; D gene uncertain. Trimming left V 9 bases short and J 2 bases short, with 8 bases between. The CDR3 is 12 amino acids. Germline CDR1 LNHDA, CDR2 SQIVND (reference sequence). For the CDR3, the DNA is TGTGCCAGCGGGAGTGGCAATCAGCCCCAGCATTTT. Translating gives CASGSGNQPQHF.

The chain recombines TRBV7-9 with TRBJ2-1; 7 bases match TRBD2. V lost 3 bases, J lost 9 bases, and 8 bases stayed unmatched. The CDR3 extends over 14 amino acids. Germline-derived CDR1 and CDR2 are SEHNR and FQNEAQ (reference sequence). In nucleotides, the CDR3 is TGTGCCAGCAGCTTCGCACTAGCGAGTCGTGAGCAGTTCTTC. Encoded protein: CASSFALASREQFF.

The chain is built from TRBV2 and TRBJ1-1; possibly TRBD1 for D (6 bases). The V gene lost 1 base and the J gene lost 4 bases, with 10 bases spanning the gap. Germline V gene lookup returns CDR1 SNHLY and CDR2 FYNNEI. The CDR3 loop spans 14 amino acids. The CDR3 DNA reads as TGTGCCAGCAGTGAAGGGGGGCGCGGCACTGAAGCTTTCTTT. It codes for CASSEGGRGTEAFF.